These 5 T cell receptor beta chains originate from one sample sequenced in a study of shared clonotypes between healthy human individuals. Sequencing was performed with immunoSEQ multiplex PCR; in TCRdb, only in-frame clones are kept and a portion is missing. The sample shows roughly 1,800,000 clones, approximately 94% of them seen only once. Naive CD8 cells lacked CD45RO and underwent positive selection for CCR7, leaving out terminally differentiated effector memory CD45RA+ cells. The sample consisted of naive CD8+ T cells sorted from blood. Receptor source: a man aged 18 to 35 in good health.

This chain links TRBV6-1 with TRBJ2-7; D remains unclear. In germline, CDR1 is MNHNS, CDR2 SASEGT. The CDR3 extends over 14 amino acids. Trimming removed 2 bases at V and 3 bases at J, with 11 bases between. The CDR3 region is CASSELGGDYEQYF. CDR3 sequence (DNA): TGTGCCAGCAGTGAATTGGGCGGCGACTACGAGCAGTACTTC.

CDR3 coding DNA: TGCGCCAGCAGCCAAGATCCTGTGGAGTGGGGGGAAGAGACCCAGTACTTC. Its protein is CASSQDPVEWGEETQYF. V usage is TRBV4-3 and J usage is TRBJ2-5, with D possibly being TRBD2 (6 bases). Germline CDR1 reads LGHNA; CDR2 reads YSLEER. The CDR3 is 17 residues long. V lost 0 bases and J lost 3, with 17 bases in between.

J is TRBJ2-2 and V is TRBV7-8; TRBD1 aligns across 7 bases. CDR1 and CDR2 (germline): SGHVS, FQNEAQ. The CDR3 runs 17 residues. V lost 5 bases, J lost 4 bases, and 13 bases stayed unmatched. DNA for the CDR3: TGTGCCAGCAGCCTAAGACAGGGTGAGATGGTCACCGGGGAGCTGTTTTTT. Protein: CASSLRQGEMVTGELFF.

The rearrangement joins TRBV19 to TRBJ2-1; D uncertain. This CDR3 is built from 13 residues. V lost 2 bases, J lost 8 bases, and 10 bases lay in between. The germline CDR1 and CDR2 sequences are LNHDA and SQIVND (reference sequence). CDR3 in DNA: TGTGCCAGTAGTATATTCGGTGGCGATGAGCAGTTCTTC. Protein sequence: CASSIFGGDEQFF.

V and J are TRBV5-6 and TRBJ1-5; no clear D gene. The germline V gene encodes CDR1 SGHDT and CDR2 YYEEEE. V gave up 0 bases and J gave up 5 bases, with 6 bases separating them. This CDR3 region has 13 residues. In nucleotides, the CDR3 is TGTGCCAGCAGCTTGGCCTTGGATCAGCCCCAGCATTTT. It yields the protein CASSLALDQPQHF.